This T cell receptor beta chain was profiled in a study of neoadjuvant nivolumab and ipilimumab in lung cancer. General study findings and limits: Pretherapy blood TCR richness correlated positively with resected tumor richness. Compared with tumor-adjacent uninvolved lung, resected tumors showed greater richness and clonality. From pretherapy to surgery, tumor richness and clonality rose with dual therapy.

About this clone itself: What it binds is not known.

The V end lost 2 bases, the J end lost 4 bases, and 12 bases lay between the germline ends. The CDR3 length is 16 residues. Germline V gene sequence: CDR1 KGHSH, CDR2 LQKENI. Sequencing used immunoSEQ multiplex PCR; TCRdb keeps in-frame clones, though not all of them. The data show just over 3,000 clones, 88% seen once. The sequence was obtained from an adult with non-small cell lung cancer. This chain joins TRBV18 and TRBJ2-6, with D unclear. Sequences were derived from tumor tissue, sampled after neoadjuvant nivolumab, alone or with ipilimumab, at or shortly before surgery. The CDR3 sequence: CASSPSYRRGANVLTF. DNA for the CDR3: TGTGCCAGCTCACCAAGTTACCGGAGAGGGGCCAACGTCCTGACTTTC.